This T cell receptor beta chain was captured by sequencing in a study of shared clonotypes between healthy human individuals. Study-level results: Larger estimated richness was generally recorded for naive subsets relative to memory subsets.

About this clone: What it recognizes is unknown.

This CDR3 contains 15 residues. Looked up from germline, CDR1 is MDHEN and CDR2 is SYDVKM. With 1 base clipped from V and 2 bases from J, the junction kept 5 bases outside the gene matches. Assay used: immunoSEQ multiplex PCR; TCRdb lists only in-frame clones, some missing. Of approximately 2.3 million clones in the sample, approximately 93% are singletons; the top ten hold 0.35% to 0.5%. Sequenced: naive CD4+ T cells from PBMCs. Stated subset: CD45RA+ positively selected. The chain recombines TRBV28 with TRBJ2-7; 7 nucleotides agree with TRBD1. The clonotype was recovered from a man aged 18 to 35 in good health. Some clones in this sample may be carry-over from other donors' samples. CDR3 sequence reads: CASSLSTGVTYEQYF. DNA for the CDR3: TGTGCCAGCAGTTTATCAACAGGGGTAACCTACGAGCAGTACTTC.